Below are 25 T cell receptor beta chains sequenced from a single sample in a study of PD-1 blockade in classical Hodgkin lymphoma. Clones were sequenced by immunoSEQ multiplex PCR, and TCRdb holds only the in-frame ones, with some missing. In the table there are about 85,000 clones, about 90% of which are singletons. After autologous stem cell transplantation all patients relapsed, and prior brentuximab vedotin exposure differed between cohorts. The material sequenced was peripheral blood mononuclear cells (PBMCs), taken before the second cycle of nivolumab. The receptor source for this set is a human donor with classical Hodgkin lymphoma.

The CDR3 sequence is CASSQGSGGLNEKLFF. The CDR3 DNA sequence: TGTGCCAGCAGCCAAGGGTCTGGCGGACTCAATGAAAAACTGTTTTTT. J is TRBJ1-4 and V is TRBV4-2, with no clear D. The ends were cut back, 1 base at V and 5 bases at J, with 14 bases in the middle. The CDR3 loop spans 16 amino acids. Germline V gives CDR1 LGHNA, CDR2 YNFKEQ.

This chain joins TRBV7-3 and TRBJ1-6; unclear D gene. The CDR3 covers 15 residues. In germline, CDR1 is SGHTA, CDR2 FQGTGA. V lost 5 bases and J lost 9, with 17 bases in between. The chain's CDR3 is CASSPSGGLASPLHF. CDR3 sequence (DNA): TGTGCCAGCAGCCCTTCGGGAGGCTTGGCTTCACCCCTCCACTTT.

This chain connects TRBV11-1 to TRBJ2-7, with a tentative D call TRBD1 (7 bases). The CDR3 is made up of 15 amino acids. Trimming left V 6 bases short and J 2 bases short, with 17 bases between. Germline V CDR1 and CDR2: SGHAT, FQDESV (reference sequence). CDR3: CASSYSGGQTYEQYF. CDR3 in DNA: TGTGCCAGCAGTTATTCCGGGGGACAGACCTACGAGCAGTACTTC.

This chain connects TRBV28 to TRBJ2-7, with D possibly matching TRBD1 (7 bases). V was pared by 1 base and J by 4 bases, with 17 bases between. The CDR3 has 16 residues. Per germline, CDR1 MDHEN and CDR2 SYDVKM. CDR3 sequence: CASSLLGGTEPYEQYF. In nucleotides, the CDR3 is TGTGCCAGCAGTTTATTGGGCGGGACAGAGCCTTACGAGCAGTACTTC.

The V gene is TRBV7-9, the J gene TRBJ2-2, with TRBD1 as a possible D gene (5 bases). This CDR3 is built from 14 residues. The V gene's germline CDR1 is SEHNR and CDR2 FQNEAQ (reference sequence). V was pared by 4 bases and J by 3 bases, with 9 bases between. The chain's CDR3 is CASSSPRDTGELFF. The CDR3 nucleotides are TGTGCCAGCAGCTCCCCCAGGGACACCGGGGAGCTGTTTTTT. Together with reference TRBV7-9 and TRBJ2-2, the CDR3 gives the full variable domain: DTGVSQNPRHKITKRGQNVTFRCDPISEHNRLYWYRQTLGQGPEFLTYFQNEAQLEKSRLLSDRFSAERPKGSFSTLEIQRTEQGDSAMYLCASSSPRDTGELFFGEGSRLTVL.

The chain uses TRBV5-1 and TRBJ2-4, with 9 bases identical to TRBD1. Germline lookup yields CDR1 SGHRS and CDR2 YFSETQ. Trimming removed 0 bases from V and 3 bases from J; junction bases left unmatched: 22. The CDR3 has 22 amino acids. The CDR3 DNA follows: TGCGCCAGCAGCTTGGGCCGGGACAGGGAAGAGATTTCCTCGGCGGGCAAAAACATTCAGTACTTC. It is translated as CASSLGRDREEISSAGKNIQYF.

The V gene is TRBV19, the J gene TRBJ2-5, with D perhaps matching TRBD2 (6 bases). The CDR3 length is 15 residues. Trimming removed 3 bases at V and 5 bases at J, with 16 bases between. The V gene's germline CDR1 is LNHDA and CDR2 SQIVND (reference sequence). The chain's CDR3 is CASSIRVLALETQYF. CDR3 DNA sequence: TGTGCCAGTAGTATTCGGGTACTAGCTTTGGAGACCCAGTACTTC.

The CDR3 DNA follows: TGTGCCAGCAGTTTAGTAACAGCCGGGAACTATGGCTACACCTTC. This encodes CASSLVTAGNYGYTF. The gene calls are TRBV28 and TRBJ1-2; D remains unclear. The CDR3 extends over 15 amino acids. The germline gives CDR1 MDHEN, CDR2 SYDVKM. Trimming removed 2 bases at V and 2 bases at J, with 12 bases between.

This chain joins TRBV7-9 and TRBJ2-7; D is possibly TRBD2 (6 bases). CDR3 length: 17 amino acids. The V gene lost 5 bases and the J gene lost 2 bases, with 22 bases spanning the gap. Germline CDR1 reads SEHNR; CDR2 reads FQNEAQ (reference sequence). The CDR3 sequence is CASSQPGRQRSPYEQYF. DNA for the CDR3: TGTGCCAGCAGCCAACCTGGGAGGCAGCGAAGTCCCTACGAGCAGTACTTC.

This chain links TRBV27 with TRBJ1-2; 7 bases fit TRBD1. This CDR3 contains 14 residues. V lost 6 bases, J lost 4 bases, and 8 bases stayed unmatched. Germline CDR1 is MNHEY and CDR2 is SMNVEV (reference sequence). This CDR3 is CASRHMGQSYGYTF. The CDR3, as DNA: TGTGCCAGCAGGCATATGGGACAGAGCTATGGCTACACCTTC.

The gene calls are TRBV7-9 and TRBJ2-2; 11 nucleotides match TRBD1. With V trimmed by 5 bases and J by 5 bases, 10 bases remained unmatched. The germline V gene has CDR1 SEHNR and CDR2 FQNEAQ (reference sequence). This CDR3 region has 17 residues. The CDR3 DNA reads as TGTGCCAGCAGCACAAGGGACAGGGGGAGCGAGACCGGGGAGCTGTTTTTT. It encodes CASSTRDRGSETGELFF.

This chain uses TRBV27 with TRBJ1-1; maybe TRBD1 (5 bases). The germline V and J ends were trimmed by 7 bases and 4 bases, with 16 bases remaining between them. Germline-derived CDR1 and CDR2 are MNHEY and SMNVEV (reference sequence). The CDR3 runs to 14 residues. CDR3 in amino acids: CASTPLGEGTEAFF. As DNA, the CDR3 is TGTGCCAGCACTCCGCTAGGGGAAGGCACTGAAGCTTTCTTT.

The CDR3 region has the DNA TGTGCCAGCAGCAGGGACGGCAGTGAGCAGTACTTC. This encodes CASSRDGSEQYF. The chain uses TRBV27 and TRBJ2-7, with D perhaps matching TRBD1 or TRBD2 (5 bases each). The CDR3 runs to 12 residues. V was clipped by 6 bases and J by 7 bases, with 13 bases between them. Germline CDR1 reads MNHEY; CDR2 reads SMNVEV (reference sequence).

This rearrangement joins TRBV7-2 to TRBJ1-2, with 8 bases lining up with TRBD1. Germline V gene sequence: CDR1 SGHTA, CDR2 FQGNSA. Unmatched junction bases numbered 1, after V lost 3 bases and J lost 7 bases. The CDR3 is 12 amino acids. For the CDR3, the DNA is TGTGCCAGCAGCTTCGACAGGGGTGGCTACACCTTC. Translation: CASSFDRGGYTF.

The chain is built from TRBV28 and TRBJ2-7, with TRBD2 as a possible D gene (5 bases). The V end lost 6 bases, the J end lost 2 bases, and 14 bases lay between the germline ends. The CDR3 spans 14 residues. Per the germline V gene, CDR1 is MDHEN and CDR2 is SYDVKM. DNA for the CDR3: TGTGCCAGCAGAACACCGGGAATGACCTACGAGCAGTACTTC. This gives the protein CASRTPGMTYEQYF.

The chain combines TRBV28 with TRBJ2-7; TRBD2 matches at 7 bases. The germline gives CDR1 MDHEN, CDR2 SYDVKM. V lost 8 bases and J lost 5; bases outside the gene matches: 9. The CDR3 totals 13 residues. CDR3 in DNA: TGTGCCAGCGAAAGGGCGGGAGCTAACGAGCAGTACTTC. Encoded protein: CASERAGANEQYF.

The rearrangement joins TRBV13 to TRBJ1-1; D gene uncertain. The germline V and J ends were trimmed by 4 bases and 6 bases, with 15 bases remaining between them. The CDR3 contains 14 residues. In germline, CDR1 is PRHDT, CDR2 FYEKMQ (reference sequence). This CDR3 reads CASSWNGGESEAFF. CDR3 in DNA: TGTGCCAGCAGCTGGAATGGTGGGGAGTCTGAAGCTTTCTTT. The variable domain in full, completed from reference TRBV13 and TRBJ1-1, reads AAGVIQSPRHLIKEKRETATLKCYPIPRHDTVYWYQQGPGQDPQFLISFYEKMQSDKGSIPDRFSAQQFSDYHSELNMSSLELGDSALYFCASSWNGGESEAFFGQGTRLTVV.

The chain employs TRBV4-1 and TRBJ1-1, with D unresolved. The germline V gene encodes CDR1 MGHRA and CDR2 YSYEKL. Between the trimmed V and J ends, which lost 0 bases and 0 bases, there was a span of 14 bases. The CDR3 loop spans 17 amino acids. The CDR3 bases are TGCGCCAGCAGCCAAGAACAGATATCAAACATGAACACTGAAGCTTTCTTT. Translation gives CASSQEQISNMNTEAFF.

Worth noting for this clone: A read error may account for a junction end that differs from germline. This rearrangement joins TRBV5-6 to TRBJ2-7; D call uncertain. Germline CDR1 SGHDT, CDR2 YYEEEE. The CDR3 is made up of 15 amino acids. In nucleotides, the CDR3 is TGTGCCGGCAGCTTGCTCCCCACCTTTTCGGCCGAGCAGTACTTC. Its protein product is CAGSLLPTFSAEQYF.

The chain links TRBV28 to TRBJ1-2, with D unresolved. The CDR3 is 12 amino acids. The germline CDR1 and CDR2 sequences are MDHEN and SYDVKM. Deletions cut 6 bases from V and 5 bases from J, with 10 bases between. The CDR3 DNA follows: TGTGCCAGCAGACGGTTTACGTATGGCTACACCTTC. Protein product: CASRRFTYGYTF.

This sequence joins TRBV11-3 and TRBJ2-1; tentative D call: TRBD2 (6 bases). This CDR3 has 15 residues. Trimming shortened V by 1 base and J by 1 base, and 8 bases separated the two germline ends. CDR1 is SGHNT and CDR2 is YENEEA in the germline V gene. CDR3 in amino acids: CASSLAGVSYNEQFF. The CDR3 region has the DNA TGTGCCAGCAGCTTAGCGGGAGTTTCCTACAATGAGCAGTTCTTC.

The DNA for the CDR3 is TGTGCCAGCAGTCCCATAGTACCAACGGATACGCAGTATTTT. Translated: CASSPIVPTDTQYF. This rearrangement joins TRBV27 to TRBJ2-3; D not resolved. CDR1 and CDR2 (germline): MNHEY, SMNVEV (reference sequence). The V end lost 5 bases, the J end lost 6 bases, and 15 bases lay between the germline ends. The CDR3 runs to 14 residues.

V usage is TRBV30 and J usage is TRBJ1-1; 7 nucleotides line up with TRBD1. Trimming cost V 3 bases and J 7 bases; bases outside gene matches: 2. Germline CDR1 reads GTSNPN; CDR2 reads SVGIG (reference sequence). The CDR3 is 11 residues long. This CDR3 is CAWRGTVEAFF. DNA for the CDR3: TGTGCCTGGAGGGGGACAGTTGAAGCTTTCTTT.

The chain recombines TRBV30 with TRBJ1-4; D not resolved. Trimming removed 0 bases from V and 3 bases from J, with 11 bases in between. Looked up from germline, CDR1 is GTSNPN and CDR2 is SVGIG (reference sequence). The CDR3 covers 15 residues. CDR3 residues: CAWSVRRSANEKLFF. In nucleotides, the CDR3 is TGTGCCTGGAGTGTACGGAGGTCGGCTAATGAAAAACTGTTTTTT. The complete variable domain, with remaining parts taken from reference TRBV30 and TRBJ1-4, reads SQTIHQWPATLVQPVGSPLSLECTVEGTSNPNLYWYRQAAGRGLQLLFYSVGIGQISSEVPQNLSASRPQDRQFILSSKKLLLSDSGFYLCAWSVRRSANEKLFFGSGTQLSVL.

The J gene is TRBJ2-7, the V gene TRBV6-1; D ambiguous. In germline, CDR1 is MNHNS, CDR2 SASEGT. The CDR3 is 9 amino acids. V was shortened by 5 bases and J by 8 bases, with 4 bases between the two germline ends. The DNA for the CDR3 is TGTGCCAGCAGTACCCAGCAGTACTTC. Protein: CASSTQQYF.